One sample yielded the 24 T cell receptor beta chains listed below, sequenced in a study of T cell repertoires in cytomegalovirus infection. A single record per CDR3 protein comes from TCRdb applying MiXCR to the reads. The sample has approximately 500,000 distinct CDR3 sequences, 16% seen once. Source material: CD8+ T cells from PBMCs. The origin of the receptors is a human donor in good health (CMV status not recorded). Some clones in this sample may be carry-over from other donors' samples.

This clonotype was counted many times. V and J are TRBV27 and TRBJ1-1; TRBD1 matches 9 bases. The junction had 4 bases not matched to a gene; V was cut back by 2 bases and J by 0 bases. Per the germline V gene, CDR1 is MNHEY and CDR2 is SMNVEV (reference sequence). The CDR3 length is 16 residues. CDR3 DNA sequence: TGTGCCAGCAGTTTACTTGGGACAGGGTTGAACACTGAAGCTTTCTTT. This encodes CASSLLGTGLNTEAFF.

In this sample, this clonotype turned up many times. The rearrangement links TRBV5-4 to TRBJ1-1; no reliable D call. CDR1 and CDR2 (germline): SGHNT, YYREEE (reference sequence). V was trimmed by 2 bases and J by 3 bases, leaving 11 bases between them. CDR3 length: 14 amino acids. The CDR3 DNA follows: TGTGCCAGCAGCTTAGAGGGCTCTGACACTGAAGCTTTCTTT. Its protein is CASSLEGSDTEAFF.

This clonotype showed up just a few times. The rearrangement joins TRBV12-3 or TRBV12-4 to TRBJ2-7; TRBD2 might be the D (5 bases). Trimming left V 4 bases short and J 5 bases short, with 9 bases between. CDR3 size: 12 residues. The CDR3 protein is CASSWSGDEQYF. The CDR3 DNA reads TGTGCCAGCAGTTGGTCCGGGGACGAGCAGTACTTC.

This clonotype was counted many times. V usage is TRBV6-5 and J usage is TRBJ1-5; D gene unclear. This CDR3 region has 15 residues. Per the germline V gene, CDR1 is MNHEY and CDR2 is SVGAGI. V gave up 6 bases and J gave up 3 bases, with 15 bases separating them. This CDR3 reads CASSDSQANNQPQHF. DNA of the CDR3: TGTGCCAGCAGCGATTCGCAGGCGAACAATCAGCCCCAGCATTTT.

This clonotype was counted ten times or more. The chain recombines TRBV11-2 with TRBJ2-5; D ambiguous. This CDR3 spans 10 amino acids. Germline V gene sequence: CDR1 SGHAT, CDR2 FQNNGV. V lost 5 bases to trimming and J lost 7 bases, with 5 bases between them. The CDR3 sequence is CASSGRTQYF. The DNA for the CDR3 is TGTGCCAGCAGCGGACGGACCCAGTACTTC.

V usage is TRBV9 and J usage is TRBJ2-2; weak D call: TRBD2 (5 bases). The CDR3 contains 15 residues. Trimming took 1 base from V and 1 from J, leaving 8 bases between them. The germline V gene has CDR1 SGDLS and CDR2 YYNGEE. The CDR3 loop is CASSVMRENTGELFF. The CDR3 coding sequence is TGTGCCAGCAGCGTAATGAGGGAGAACACCGGGGAGCTGTTTTTT. Filled out from reference TRBV9 and TRBJ2-2, the complete variable domain reads DSGVTQTPKHLITATGQRVTLRCSPRSGDLSVYWYQQSLDQGLQFLIQYYNGEERAKGNILERFSAQQFPDLHSELNLSSLELGDSALYFCASSVMRENTGELFFGEGSRLTVL.

The V call is TRBV28, the J call TRBJ2-7; the D is unclear. This CDR3 region has 11 residues. V gave up 8 bases and J gave up 6 bases, with 11 bases separating them. The germline gives CDR1 MDHEN, CDR2 SYDVKM. CDR3: CASRWGSEQYF. The CDR3 nucleotides read TGTGCCAGCCGTTGGGGTTCCGAGCAGTACTTC.

The rearrangement links TRBV5-5 to TRBJ2-2; D unclear. This CDR3 comprises 16 residues. Trimming took off 2 bases at V and 0 bases at J, with 11 bases between the two ends. Germline CDR1 is SGHKS and CDR2 is YYEKEE (reference sequence). The CDR3: CASSFRLPANTGELFF. The CDR3 DNA reads as TGTGCCAGCAGCTTCCGGTTACCCGCGAACACCGGGGAGCTGTTTTTT.

V is TRBV4-1 and J is TRBJ2-7; a weak D match, TRBD2 (6 bases). Germline lookup yields CDR1 MGHRA and CDR2 YSYEKL. Trimming removed 0 bases at V and 6 bases at J, with 9 bases between. The CDR3 loop spans 13 amino acids. The CDR3 region has the DNA TGCGCCAGCAGCCAAGACGGGAGATTCGAGCAGTACTTC. Translating it yields CASSQDGRFEQYF.

The chain recombines TRBV6-2 or TRBV6-3 with TRBJ1-2; D is uncertain. The CDR3 length is 12 residues. V gave up 5 bases and J gave up 8 bases, with 12 bases separating them. CDR1 and CDR2 from the germline V gene are MNHEY and SVGEGT. CDR3 residues: CASSLPRRGYTF. CDR3 sequence (DNA): TGTGCCAGCAGTCTACCTCGTCGGGGCTACACCTTC.

This sequence joins TRBV10-3 and TRBJ2-7; the match to TRBD2 covers 10 bases. Germline lookup yields CDR1 ENHRY and CDR2 SYGVKD. This CDR3 is 14 amino acids long. J lost 2 bases, V lost 7 bases, and 5 bases had no gene match. CDR3 sequence (DNA): TGTGCCATCATGTCTAGCGGGAGACCCTACGAGCAGTACTTC. It encodes CAIMSSGRPYEQYF.

Only a few counts were recorded for this clonotype. V and J are TRBV5-5 and TRBJ1-1; D remains unclear. Trimming took 0 bases from V and 11 from J, leaving 11 bases between them. The CDR3 spans 12 residues. CDR1 SGHKS and CDR2 YYEKEE come from the germline V gene (reference sequence). CDR3 in DNA: TGTGCCAGCAGCTTGGGCGAGCTCGAGGCTTTCTTT. Protein sequence: CASSLGELEAFF.

The chain joins TRBV19 to TRBJ2-2; 8 bases are a match to TRBD1. Germline CDR1 is LNHDA and CDR2 is SQIVND (reference sequence). The trim removed 4 bases at V and 6 bases at J, leaving 7 bases unmatched. The CDR3 is 15 residues long. The DNA for the CDR3 is TGTGCCAGTAGTACGGACAGGGAAGAACCCGGGGAGCTGTTTTTT. This codes for CASSTDREEPGELFF.

This rearrangement joins TRBV20-1 to TRBJ2-2, with 8 nucleotides matching TRBD1. After removal of 6 bases from V and 5 bases from J, the junction contained 8 bases not matched to a gene. CDR1 and CDR2 from the germline V gene are DFQATT and SNEGSKA (reference sequence). The CDR3 length is 14 residues. The CDR3 nucleotides read TGCAGTGCCCGACAGGGGACGAGGACCGGGGAGCTGTTTTTT. Translating gives CSARQGTRTGELFF.

The chain is built from TRBV27 and TRBJ2-3; 9 nucleotides agree with TRBD2. CDR3 length: 18 amino acids. Germline-derived CDR1 and CDR2 are MNHEY and SMNVEV (reference sequence). The ends lost 3 bases at V and 2 bases at J; junction bases unmatched: 12. In DNA, the CDR3 is TGTGCCAGCAGTTTTGGACGGGCGGCGGGAGGGAACACAGATACGCAGTATTTT. Its translation: CASSFGRAAGGNTDTQYF.

This clonotype was recorded many times. The chain is built from TRBV7-6 and TRBJ2-7; 11 bases are shared with TRBD2. The CDR3 spans 16 residues. V dropped 6 bases and J dropped 5; count of bases not matched to a gene: 12. Germline V gene sequence: CDR1 SGHVS, CDR2 FNYEAQ. The CDR3 nucleotides read TGTGCCAGCAGTTTATGGGCTAGCGGGGGGACGGACGAGCAGTACTTC. Translating it yields CASSLWASGGTDEQYF. The whole variable domain, remainder taken from reference TRBV7-6 and TRBJ2-7, is GAGVSQSPRYKVTKRGQDVALRCDPISGHVSLYWYRQALGQGPEFLTYFNYEAQQDKSGLPNDRFSAERPEGSISTLTIQRTEQRDSAMYRCASSLWASGGTDEQYFGPGTRLTVT.

This clonotype was found a few times. The chain employs TRBV20-1 and TRBJ1-2; D not certain. There are 13 residues in the CDR3. The germline V gene has CDR1 DFQATT and CDR2 SNEGSKA (reference sequence). Trimming shortened V by 5 bases and J by 4 bases, and 14 bases separated the two germline ends. The CDR3 protein is CSAPSQLTYGYTF. For the CDR3, the DNA is TGCAGTGCTCCGTCACAACTAACCTATGGCTACACCTTC.

This clonotype occurred a few times. The chain has TRBV20-1 and TRBJ2-7; 11 bases are a match to TRBD2. CDR1 is DFQATT and CDR2 is SNEGSKA in the germline V gene (reference sequence). V gave up 7 bases and J gave up 3 bases; unmatched junction bases: 8. The CDR3 is 14 amino acids. Written as DNA, the CDR3 is TGCAGTGTTAGCGGGGGGGCCTTAGGCTACGAGCAGTACTTC. It yields the protein CSVSGGALGYEQYF.

This clonotype occurred many times. J is TRBJ2-3 and V is TRBV27; TRBD2 is a possible D gene (6 bases). CDR3 length: 13 amino acids. V dropped 3 bases and J dropped 4 bases, with 8 bases sitting between them. The germline V gene encodes CDR1 MNHEY and CDR2 SMNVEV (reference sequence). The CDR3 loop reads CASSLPGADTQYF. The CDR3 bases are TGTGCCAGCAGTTTGCCGGGAGCAGATACGCAGTATTTT.

This clonotype was observed a handful of times. This chain links TRBV10-3 with TRBJ1-5; no reliable D call. Per the germline V gene, CDR1 is ENHRY and CDR2 is SYGVKD. Trimming pared 1 base from V and 0 bases from J, leaving 4 bases between. The CDR3 has 14 residues. In DNA form, the CDR3 reads TGTGCCATCAGTGAGTTCGATAGCAATCAGCCCCAGCATTTT. It yields the protein CAISEFDSNQPQHF.

J is TRBJ1-2 and V is TRBV29-1; D remains unclear. V dropped 3 bases and J dropped 8 bases, with 13 bases sitting between them. The CDR3 spans 12 residues. CDR1 SQVTM and CDR2 ANQGSEA come from the germline V gene. The CDR3, as DNA: TGCAGCGTTGACGGGTCCCACGGGGGCTACACCTTC. Protein product: CSVDGSHGGYTF. The complete variable domain, with remaining parts taken from reference TRBV29-1 and TRBJ1-2, reads SAVISQKPSRDICQRGTSLTIQCQVDSQVTMMFWYRQQPGQSLTLIATANQGSEATYESGFVIDKFPISRPNLTFSTLTVSNMSPEDSSIYLCSVDGSHGGYTFGSGTRLTVV.

The rearrangement links TRBV27 to TRBJ1-6; D gene unclear. V was cut by 8 bases and J by 7 bases, with 9 bases left in between. The CDR3 contains 12 residues. Germline V gene sequence: CDR1 MNHEY, CDR2 SMNVEV (reference sequence). The CDR3 protein is CASGEINSPLHF. CDR3 sequence (DNA): TGTGCCAGCGGAGAAATAAATTCACCCCTCCACTTT.

This clonotype has ten or more counts. This chain uses TRBV7-9 with TRBJ1-4, with 8 bases fitting TRBD1. The V segment lost 4 bases and the J segment 5 bases; nucleotides outside the gene matches: 9. Germline values: CDR1 SEHNR, CDR2 FQNEAQ (reference sequence). The CDR3 spans 16 residues. CDR3 region: CASSSYLRDRNEKLFF. The CDR3 DNA reads as TGTGCCAGCAGCTCATATCTTCGGGACAGGAATGAAAAACTGTTTTTT.

The chain joins TRBV5-4 to TRBJ2-5, with 9 bases fitting TRBD1. V shed 4 bases and J 5 bases; nucleotides not matched to a gene: 9. CDR3 length: 15 amino acids. Germline V gene sequence: CDR1 SGHNT, CDR2 YYREEE (reference sequence). The CDR3 sequence is CASSNPDRGGETQYF. The DNA for the CDR3 is TGTGCCAGCAGCAACCCGGACAGGGGCGGGGAGACCCAGTACTTC.